This T cell receptor beta chain emerged from a study of a mutant IDH1 vaccine in newly diagnosed glioma. Study information: Vaccination began 4-6 weeks post radiotherapy alone, or with temozolomide cycles. Treated patients comprised around 62% males and around 38% females, mean age approximately 42 years.

In regard to this clone: Antigen specificity is unknown.

Study conclusions and caveats: Variations in leading peripheral T cell clonotypes appeared to have no connection with pseudoprogression.

Trimming left V 4 bases short and J 9 bases short, with 14 bases between. The CDR3 consists of 13 residues. Germline-derived CDR1 and CDR2 are SGHRS and YFSETQ. Profiled with immunoSEQ multiplex PCR; TCRdb holds only in-frame clones, not every one. The table includes roughly 51,000 clones, approximately 80% detected once. Time point here: week 35, safety follow-up. Doses comprised 300 ug of mutant IDH1 20-mer peptide each, plus topical imiquimod. New WHO grade 3 or 4 IDH1-mutant, ATRX-lost astrocytomas were present in all donors. The chain couples TRBV5-1 to TRBJ2-1, with D perhaps TRBD1 or TRBD2 (6 bases each). Sequences were derived from PBMCs, sampled from a glioma patient whose treatment included an IDH1 peptide vaccine. The sequence came from a man between 35 and 55 years old with glioma. CDR3 DNA sequence: TGCGCCAGCAGCGCTTGGGGGGCTAGTGAGCAGTTCTTC. Residues: CASSAWGASEQFF.